These T cell receptor beta chains were read from a single sample in a study of identical twins. TCRdb passed the 5' RACE reads through MiXCR, listing each CDR3 protein once. The sample has 1.5 million or so distinct CDR3 sequences, less than 40% seen once. Sequenced input: cord blood. All receptors come from a newborn girl in good health. The CDR3 runs from the conserved cysteine through the conserved F or W. D genes are given only for firm matches. For some rows the clone size is stated as once, few or many, or as a class when expanded; others skip it.

TRBJ2-1	TRBV29-1	many	.	CSLRGTPYNEQFF	TGCAGCCTTAGGGGGACTCCTTACAATGAGCAGTTCTTC
TRBJ2-5	TRBV7-2	.	TRBD2	CASSLVAFPGGPKTQYF	TGTGCCAGCAGCTTAGTCGCCTTTCCGGGAGGGCCAAAGACCCAGTACTTC
TRBJ2-7	TRBV3-1	.	TRBD2	CASSPTGTSGRATYNEQYF	TGTGCCAGCAGCCCGACCGGGACTAGCGGGAGAGCAACCTACAATGAGCAGTACTTC
TRBJ2-7	TRBV7-8	.	.	CASSLASERSYNEQYF	TGTGCCAGCAGCTTAGCGAGCGAAAGATCCTACAATGAGCAGTACTTC
TRBJ1-4	TRBV15	.	.	CATSISRERREKLFF	TGTGCCACCAGTATATCCCGGGAGAGGAGGGAAAAACTGTTTTTT
TRBJ2-4	TRBV29-1	.	.	CSVGQGTKNIQYF	TGCAGCGTTGGCCAGGGGACCAAAAACATTCAGTACTTC
TRBJ2-3	TRBV20-1	few	TRBD2	CIPLGLAGVIDTQYF	TGCATTCCTCTAGGACTAGCGGGAGTCATTGATACGCAGTATTTT
TRBJ2-2	TRBV3-1	once	TRBD2	CASSQVGGNGELFF	TGTGCCAGCAGCCAAGTGGGAGGGAACGGGGAGCTGTTTTTT
TRBJ1-2	TRBV12-3/TRBV12-4	many	.	CASSLDASATGYTF	TGTGCCAGCAGTTTAGACGCTTCCGCTACTGGATACACCTTC
TRBJ2-1	TRBV27	.	TRBD2	CASSLWGRGGLNEQFF	TGTGCCAGCAGTTTATGGGGGCGGGGGGGCCTCAATGAGCAGTTCTTC
TRBJ2-4	TRBV28	.	TRBD2	CATRLAPKNIQYF	TGTGCCACCCGACTAGCGCCCAAAAACATTCAGTACTTC
TRBJ2-7	TRBV10-3	many	.	CAISESKNALGSYEQYF	TGTGCCATCAGTGAGTCGAAAAATGCTTTAGGGTCCTACGAGCAGTACTTC
TRBJ2-5	TRBV20-1	few	.	CSANRPGHKETQYF	TGCAGTGCCAACAGACCGGGACACAAAGAGACCCAGTACTTC
TRBJ2-5	TRBV12-3/TRBV12-4	many	.	CASKQGETQYF	TGTGCCAGCAAACAGGGAGAGACCCAGTACTTC
TRBJ2-7	TRBV6-5	.	.	CASSYSMGWAYNEQYF	TGTGCCAGCAGTTACTCGATGGGGTGGGCCTACAATGAGCAGTACTTC
TRBJ2-3	TRBV4-2	.	TRBD2	CASSQEVAGGIDTQYF	TGTGCCAGCAGCCAAGAGGTAGCGGGAGGGATAGATACGCAGTATTTT
TRBJ2-4	TRBV5-1	.	.	CASSSVGDIQYF	TGCGCCAGCAGCTCCGTTGGGGACATTCAGTACTTC
TRBJ2-3	TRBV4-1	.	TRBD2	CASSQAWASGSDADTQYF	TGCGCCAGCAGCCAAGCGTGGGCTAGCGGGAGTGACGCAGATACGCAGTATTTT
TRBJ2-3	TRBV5-4	.	TRBD1	CASSLSTGVRDTQYF	TGTGCCAGCAGCTTGTCGACAGGGGTCAGAGATACGCAGTATTTT
TRBJ2-7	TRBV28	few	.	CASSFGGTLIEQYF	TGTGCCAGCAGTTTTGGGGGGACCCTCATCGAGCAGTACTTC
TRBJ1-4	TRBV2	few	.	CASSEERGANEKLFF	TGTGCCAGCAGTGAAGAAAGGGGGGCTAATGAAAAACTGTTTTTT
TRBJ2-7	TRBV10-3	.	.	CAISAGKLGAGEQYF	TGTGCCATCAGTGCCGGAAAGTTGGGGGCAGGCGAGCAGTACTTC
TRBJ2-1	TRBV4-2	.	TRBD2	CASSQPLAGGLNEQFF	TGTGCCAGCAGCCAACCCCTGGCGGGAGGTTTGAATGAGCAGTTCTTC
TRBJ1-1	TRBV29-1	.	.	CSVDGQGLRNTEAFF	TGCAGCGTTGACGGGCAGGGGTTGAGGAACACTGAAGCTTTCTTT
TRBJ1-6	TRBV6-1	.	.	CASRGPDSNSPLHF	TGTGCCAGCAGGGGCCCAGACTCAAATTCACCCCTCCACTTT
TRBJ2-7	TRBV6-5	.	.	CASSTGPWAYERYF	TGTGCCAGCAGTACCGGGCCTTGGGCCTACGAGCGGTACTTC
TRBJ1-1	TRBV19	.	.	CASSSTSVNTEAFF	TGTGCCAGTAGTTCCACCTCAGTGAACACTGAAGCTTTCTTT
TRBJ1-1	TRBV16	.	.	CASGQSRGKAFF	TGTGCCAGCGGCCAATCGAGGGGCAAAGCTTTCTTT
TRBJ2-5	TRBV20-1	.	.	CSASGRIGVLNNEQYF	TGCAGTGCCTCGGGACGGATCGGGGTCCTTAACAATGAGCAGTACTTC
TRBJ2-5	TRBV14	few	TRBD2	CASSQIAGVQETQYF	TGTGCCAGCAGCCAGATAGCGGGAGTCCAAGAGACCCAGTACTTC
TRBJ1-5	TRBV5-1	few	.	CASSLGDLNQPQHF	TGCGCCAGCAGCTTAGGCGACCTAAATCAGCCCCAGCATTTT
TRBJ2-1	TRBV7-9	.	TRBD1	CASSLAHRGRSSNEQFF	TGTGCCAGCAGCTTAGCTCACAGGGGGCGGTCTAGCAACGAGCAGTTCTTC
TRBJ2-3	TRBV9	.	.	CASSVGTSVADTQYF	TGTGCCAGCAGCGTAGGAACTAGTGTGGCAGATACGCAGTATTTT
TRBJ2-1	TRBV6-1	few	.	CASSENGNEQFF	TGTGCCAGCAGTGAGAACGGCAATGAGCAGTTCTTC
TRBJ2-1	TRBV4-1	.	TRBD2	CASSQSTSGVFYERFF	TGCGCCAGCAGCCAATCGACTAGCGGGGTTTTCTATGAGCGGTTCTTC
TRBJ1-6	TRBV5-1	few	.	CASSLYGRGNSPLHF	TGCGCCAGCAGCTTGTATGGCAGGGGCAATTCACCCCTCCACTTT
TRBJ2-5	TRBV6-1	.	.	CASSEGGRGTFNEQYF	TGTGCCAGCAGTGAAGGAGGCAGGGGAACTTTCAATGAGCAGTACTTC
TRBJ2-7	TRBV7-9	few	TRBD2	CASSSPLADYEQYF	TGTGCCAGCAGCTCCCCACTAGCGGACTACGAGCAGTACTTC
TRBJ2-7	TRBV4-2	few	.	CASSQHSGTSYEQYF	TGTGCCAGCAGCCAACACAGCGGAACTTCCTACGAGCAGTACTTC
TRBJ2-2	TRBV20-1	once	TRBD2	CSARDPAGGPTGELFF	TGCAGTGCTAGAGATCCAGCGGGAGGGCCTACCGGGGAGCTGTTTTTT
TRBJ2-1	TRBV3-1	.	.	CASSQGVSALNNEQFF	TGTGCCAGCAGCCAAGGGGTCAGTGCCCTTAACAATGAGCAGTTCTTC
TRBJ2-5	TRBV28	many	.	CASSLFVGDPQETQYF	TGTGCCAGCAGTTTATTCGTGGGGGACCCACAAGAGACCCAGTACTTC
TRBJ2-1	TRBV28	few	.	CASSPRDPLSYNEQFF	TGTGCCAGCAGTCCTCGGGACCCTCTCTCCTACAATGAGCAGTTCTTC
TRBJ1-6	TRBV27	few	.	CASRSNSPLHF	TGTGCCAGCAGATCCAATTCACCCCTCCACTTT
TRBJ2-3	TRBV28	few	TRBD2	CASSHGLEMRSTDTQYF	TGTGCCAGCAGCCACGGACTAGAGATGAGGAGCACAGATACGCAGTATTTT
TRBJ2-5	TRBV12-3/TRBV12-4	.	.	CASSSPGPWETQYF	TGTGCCAGCAGTTCACCGGGACCTTGGGAGACCCAGTACTTC
TRBJ1-5	TRBV20-1	.	.	CSARDGDGNQPQHF	TGCAGTGCTAGAGATGGGGATGGCAATCAGCCCCAGCATTTT
TRBJ1-4	TRBV12-3/TRBV12-4	.	.	CASSLAPRGTTNEKLFF	TGTGCCAGCAGTTTAGCCCCCAGAGGGACAACTAATGAAAAACTGTTTTTT
TRBJ1-2	TRBV4-1	many	.	CASSQDLRSNYGYTF	TGCGCCAGCAGCCAAGATCTAAGGAGTAACTATGGCTACACCTTC
TRBJ2-3	TRBV21-1	.	.	CASSKEMAGQEGGDTQYF	TGTGCCAGCAGCAAAGAGATGGCGGGACAGGAGGGAGGGGATACGCAGTATTTT
TRBJ2-1	TRBV18	.	TRBD2	CASSLSGNTYNEQFF	TGTGCCAGCTCCCTTAGCGGGAACACCTACAATGAGCAGTTCTTC
TRBJ1-5	TRBV12-3/TRBV12-4	few	.	CASSFRNRQPQHF	TGTGCCAGCAGTTTCCGGAATAGGCAGCCCCAGCATTTT
TRBJ2-4	TRBV12-3/TRBV12-4	few	TRBD1	CASSFRDRENIQYF	TGTGCCAGCAGTTTCCGGGACAGGGAAAACATTCAGTACTTC
TRBJ2-4	TRBV10-3	many	.	CAIGELGNIQYF	TGTGCCATCGGGGAACTTGGGAACATTCAGTACTTC
TRBJ1-2	TRBV5-1	few	.	CASRRSGTTYVNYGYTF	TGCGCCAGCAGGAGATCCGGGACGACTTATGTTAACTATGGCTACACCTTC
TRBJ1-4	TRBV20-1	.	.	CSARDPSGAREKLFF	TGCAGTGCTAGAGACCCGTCGGGGGCGAGGGAAAAACTGTTTTTT
TRBJ2-7	TRBV29-1	.	TRBD1	CSVWTGEPYEQYF	TGCAGCGTCTGGACAGGGGAACCCTACGAGCAGTACTTC
TRBJ2-3	TRBV4-2	.	.	CASSQGRIGGTQYF	TGTGCCAGCAGCCAAGGTCGGATTGGGGGAACGCAGTATTTT
TRBJ2-1	TRBV7-2	.	TRBD2	CASSSPGGTNEQFF	TGTGCCAGCAGCTCACCGGGGGGTACAAATGAGCAGTTCTTC